These T cell receptor beta chains were read from a single sample in a study of blood T cells in healthy people across ages. Each CDR3 protein is one row after TCRdb ran MiXCR on the 5' RACE reads. The top ten hold about 10% of the sample, which has 900,000 to 950,000 distinct CDR3 sequences, around 29% seen once. These data were likewise used in another study, on T cells of mothers and their children.

The sample taken for sequencing was blood. These receptor sequences come from a woman aged 40-49 years in good health. Both conserved end residues are part of each CDR3. Fields, in order: CDR3 protein, CDR3 DNA, clone size, V gene, D gene, J gene. D genes are given only for firm matches. The size field is filled for only some rows; it gives once, few, many or a size class.

CASSQEGSGANVLTF TGTGCCAGCAGCCAAGAAGGCTCTGGGGCCAACGTCCTGACTTTC - TRBV4-2 - TRBJ2-6
CASSPRTGNPYEQYF TGTGCCAGCAGTCCCCGAACAGGGAATCCCTACGAGCAGTACTTC - TRBV27 - TRBJ2-7
CASSFQSGGYTF TGTGCCAGCAGCTTTCAAAGTGGGGGCTACACCTTC few TRBV3-1 - TRBJ1-2
CASSPHSRGTNLNTEAFF TGTGCCAGCAGCCCACACTCGAGAGGGACTAATCTGAACACTGAAGCTTTCTTT - TRBV7-9 - TRBJ1-1
CSVGQSNTEAFF TGCAGTGTTGGACAGTCGAACACTGAAGCTTTCTTT many TRBV20-1 - TRBJ1-1
CSVEDSQGVNEQYF TGCAGCGTTGAAGATAGTCAGGGGGTAAATGAGCAGTACTTC - TRBV29-1 TRBD1 TRBJ2-5
CATSDSYRGLPQHF TGTGCCACCAGTGATTCCTACAGGGGATTGCCCCAGCATTTT few TRBV24-1 TRBD1 TRBJ1-5
CASSDFGKTYEQYF TGTGCCAGCAGTGACTTCGGTAAGACCTACGAGCAGTACTTC many TRBV28 - TRBJ2-7
CSVETGISYEQYF TGCAGCGTTGAGACAGGGATTAGCTACGAGCAGTACTTC - TRBV29-1 TRBD1 TRBJ2-7
CASSLEPPGAGAEQYF TGTGCCAGCAGCTTAGAGCCACCAGGGGCGGGGGCCGAGCAGTACTTC - TRBV7-2 - TRBJ2-7
CASSVAGQDYEQYF TGTGCCAGCAGCGTGGCGGGACAAGACTACGAGCAGTACTTC - TRBV9 - TRBJ2-7
CSVGREGEKLFF TGCAGCGTTGGGAGGGAAGGGGAAAAACTGTTTTTT few TRBV29-1 - TRBJ1-4
CASSSPGTLNTEAFF TGTGCCAGCAGCTCACCCGGGACTTTGAACACTGAAGCTTTCTTT once TRBV9 - TRBJ1-1
CASSLRGGGAGNEQFF TGTGCCAGCAGCTTAAGGGGCGGGGGGGCCGGCAATGAGCAGTTCTTC few TRBV7-3 TRBD2 TRBJ2-1
CVSSLGQKSYGYTF TGTGTCAGCAGCTTGGGACAGAAAAGCTATGGCTACACCTTC - TRBV7-9 TRBD1 TRBJ1-2
CASSLAHRGLLKTNYGYTF TGTGCCAGCAGTTTAGCGCACAGGGGGCTATTGAAGACTAACTATGGCTACACCTTC few TRBV12-3/TRBV12-4 TRBD1 TRBJ1-2
CASSLGMQDYGYTF TGTGCCAGCAGCTTGGGGATGCAGGACTATGGCTACACCTTC few TRBV7-2 - TRBJ1-2
CASSPRVTEPQHF TGTGCCAGCTCACCAAGGGTAACGGAGCCCCAGCATTTT few TRBV18 - TRBJ1-5
CASSYQRGRGMGHSSYEQYF TGTGCCAGCAGTTACCAGAGGGGGCGCGGGATGGGCCATAGCTCCTACGAGCAGTACTTC - TRBV6-5 - TRBJ2-7
CASSQDRVGQGYEQYF TGTGCCAGCAGCCAAGATCGGGTTGGACAGGGCTACGAGCAGTACTTC many TRBV4-2 TRBD1 TRBJ2-7
CSQSAIGGFYGYTF TGCAGCCAAAGTGCAATAGGGGGCTTCTATGGCTACACCTTC many TRBV20-1 TRBD1 TRBJ1-2
CASSPGTASYEQFF TGTGCCAGCTCACCAGGGACAGCCTCCTACGAGCAGTTCTTC - TRBV18 TRBD1 TRBJ2-1
CASSYSGGLYNEQFF TGTGCCAGCAGTTACTCGGGCGGTCTTTACAATGAGCAGTTCTTC many TRBV6-6 - TRBJ2-1
CASSSGEFSYEQYF TGTGCCAGCAGCTCGGGGGAGTTCTCCTACGAGCAGTACTTC many TRBV12-3/TRBV12-4 - TRBJ2-7
CASSLAGAERTGELFF TGTGCCAGCAGTTTAGCGGGGGCCGAACGGACCGGGGAGCTGTTTTTT few TRBV27 - TRBJ2-2
CASSLQGGGRTEAFF TGTGCCAGCAGCTTACAGGGAGGGGGCCGCACTGAAGCTTTCTTT few TRBV11-2 TRBD1 TRBJ1-1
CAGSFSPGYGPPLHF TGTGCCGGCAGTTTTTCCCCAGGGTATGGGCCACCCCTCCACTTT once TRBV27 - TRBJ1-6
CASSLSSLNSPLHF TGTGCCAGCAGCTTAAGCAGCCTAAATTCACCCCTCCACTTT - TRBV7-2 - TRBJ1-6
CASSGLRGSSYNEQYF TGTGCCAGCAGCGGACTCAGGGGGAGCTCCTACAATGAGCAGTACTTC - TRBV12-3/TRBV12-4 TRBD1 TRBJ2-7
CASSPRDSTETQYF TGTGCCAGCTCACCCCGGGACTCGACGGAGACCCAGTACTTC many TRBV18 - TRBJ2-5
CASNRQGQNIQYF TGCGCCAGCAACAGACAGGGGCAAAACATTCAGTACTTC many TRBV5-1 TRBD1 TRBJ2-4
CASRATSADTQYF TGCGCCTCGAGGGCGACTAGCGCAGATACGCAGTATTTT - TRBV5-1 TRBD2 TRBJ2-3
CASSHRRRGGEDSFF TGTGCCAGCAGCCACCGCCGTCGAGGGGGCGAGGATTCGTTCTTC few TRBV27 TRBD1 TRBJ2-1
CASSQYWGGSSYEQYF TGTGCCAGCAGCCAGTACTGGGGGGGCAGCTCCTACGAGCAGTACTTC few TRBV5-6 - TRBJ2-7
CASSRGMYDGYTF TGTGCCAGCAGTAGGGGAATGTATGATGGCTACACCTTC - TRBV14 - TRBJ1-2
CASSPTSAGYEQYF TGTGCCAGCAGTCCCACTTCAGCTGGGTACGAGCAGTACTTC few TRBV28 - TRBJ2-7
CASSLGTSGGSSYNEQFF TGTGCCAGCAGCTTGGGGACTAGCGGGGGGAGCTCCTACAATGAGCAGTTCTTC - TRBV5-6 TRBD2 TRBJ2-1
CASGLGTGSSYEQYF TGTGCCAGCGGCTTGGGGACAGGGAGTTCCTACGAGCAGTACTTC once TRBV5-6 TRBD1 TRBJ2-7
CASSRGTGSYEQYF TGTGCCAGCAGCCGCGGGACAGGGTCCTACGAGCAGTACTTC many TRBV7-9 TRBD1 TRBJ2-7
CSASRDRGQTDTQYF TGCAGTGCTAGCCGGGACAGGGGGCAGACAGATACGCAGTATTTT - TRBV20-1 TRBD1 TRBJ2-3
CSASPGGLTDTQYF TGCAGTGCTAGCCCGGGGGGCCTCACAGATACGCAGTATTTT few TRBV20-1 - TRBJ2-3
CASSVEAFSYNEQFF TGTGCCAGCAGCGTAGAGGCGTTCTCCTACAATGAGCAGTTCTTC few TRBV9 - TRBJ2-1
CASSVAMDTGRYGYTF TGTGCCAGCAGCGTAGCAATGGACACCGGCCGCTATGGCTACACCTTC many TRBV9 - TRBJ1-2
CASSVYRINSPLHF TGTGCCAGCAGTGTTTACAGGATCAATTCACCCCTCCACTTT - TRBV25-1 - TRBJ1-6
CASSLGWTSGGRDTQYF TGTGCCAGCAGCTTAGGATGGACTAGCGGGGGACGGGATACGCAGTATTTT - TRBV7-2 TRBD2 TRBJ2-3
CSARDGHSYEQYF TGCAGCGCCCGGGACGGGCACTCCTACGAGCAGTACTTC - TRBV29-1 - TRBJ2-7
CSVLQGATNEKLFF TGCAGCGTTTTACAGGGGGCAACTAATGAAAAACTGTTTTTT few TRBV29-1 TRBD1 TRBJ1-4
CATSDSLGTQLSTDTQYF TGTGCCACCAGTGATTCGCTAGGGACCCAGCTTAGCACAGATACGCAGTATTTT many TRBV24-1 - TRBJ2-3
CASSESPPADKAFF TGTGCCAGCAGTGAATCTCCTCCGGCGGATAAAGCTTTCTTT - TRBV25-1 - TRBJ1-1
CAGSQGETGTWEQYF TGCGCCGGCAGCCAAGGTGAGACAGGGACGTGGGAGCAGTACTTC - TRBV4-1 TRBD1 TRBJ2-7
CASSLDPPGWGTDTQYF TGTGCCAGCAGCTTAGATCCTCCAGGGTGGGGCACAGATACGCAGTATTTT - TRBV6-4 - TRBJ2-3
CASSPGTFGDQYF TGTGCCAGCAGCCCCGGGACTTTTGGCGACCAGTACTTC - TRBV12-3/TRBV12-4 - TRBJ2-5
CASSQSSQETQYF TGTGCCAGCAGCCAGTCCAGCCAAGAGACCCAGTACTTC many TRBV7-3 - TRBJ2-5
CASSRGQGRLDTQYF TGTGCCAGCAGCCGCGGACAGGGAAGGTTGGATACGCAGTATTTT many TRBV5-6 TRBD1 TRBJ2-3
CASSLGTGNIQYF TGTGCCAGCAGCTTAGGGACAGGAAACATTCAGTACTTC few TRBV7-2 TRBD1 TRBJ2-4
CASSLALAGGSYNEQYF TGTGCCAGCAGCTTAGCCTTAGCGGGGGGTTCCTACAATGAGCAGTACTTC - TRBV7-2 TRBD2 TRBJ2-4
CASSPGRGPPQHF TGTGCCAGCAGCCCGGGGCGTGGACCGCCCCAGCATTTT many TRBV7-2 - TRBJ1-5
CASSPGQVLAKNIQYF TGCGCCAGCAGCCCTGGACAGGTCCTAGCCAAAAACATTCAGTACTTC - TRBV5-1 TRBD1 TRBJ2-4
CASRYTTADEQFF TGTGCCAGCAGGTACACGACAGCGGATGAGCAGTTCTTC few TRBV12-3/TRBV12-4 - TRBJ2-1